This record looks at one TCR beta chain sequence and its context. What it binds is unknown. The record originates from a study of T cells in localized non-small cell lung cancer. General study results and limits: A median approximately 57 of the top 100 tumor clones appeared in adjacent lung. Blood T cell density predicted longer survival; adjacent-lung clonality, shorter. Because only a single region of the tumor was sequenced, heterogeneity remains possible. Uninvolved adjacent lung showed peak T cell clonality, exceeding tumor.

This CDR3 region has 15 residues. The V gene end was trimmed by 4 bases and the J gene end by 6 bases; junction bases not matched to a gene: 12. Germline CDR1 LNHDA, CDR2 SQIVND (reference sequence). Only in-frame clones appear in the TCRdb table, and some are missing; sequencing was by immunoSEQ multiplex PCR. Among around 54,000 clones listed, 80% to 90% were seen once. V usage is TRBV19 and J usage is TRBJ2-7, with TRBD2 matching over 7 bases. The material sequenced was peripheral blood, taken before any cancer treatment. The sequence was obtained from a male donor at least 60 years old with stage III squamous cell lung carcinoma. CDR3 nucleotides: TGTGCCAGTAGTACCCCCGGACTAGAGGATCTCGAGCAGTACTTC. Its protein product is CASSTPGLEDLEQYF.